These T cell receptor beta chains were read from a single sample in a study of blood T cell repertoires in COVID-19. Some clones are missing from TCRdb's copy, which holds only in-frame ones; the method was immunoSEQ multiplex PCR. The sample holds about 200,000 clones, 80% to 95% seen once. The sequenced sample consisted of peripheral blood. The source is a man aged 60 to 69 with COVID-19, enrolled during active disease. CDR3s include the opening cysteine and the closing phenylalanine or tryptophan. Each record gives: clone size, V gene, D gene, J gene, CDR3 protein, CDR3 DNA. A D gene is named only where the DNA matches it firmly. Clone size is not always given. Where it is, it says once, few, many or a class for expanded clones.

-	TRBV4-1	TRBD1	TRBJ1-4	CASSQGFGQGWEKLFF	TGCGCCAGCAGCCAGGGTTTTGGACAGGGATGGGAAAAACTGTTTTTT
once	TRBV4-1	-	TRBJ1-1	CASLKPGGVDTEAFF	TGCGCCAGCTTAAAACCGGGGGGAGTAGATACTGAAGCTTTCTTT
-	TRBV5-1	-	TRBJ2-1	CASSLRDYNEQFF	TGCGCCAGCAGCTTACGGGACTACAATGAGCAGTTCTTC
-	TRBV9	-	TRBJ1-3	CASSVGVRGTDTIYF	TGTGCCAGCAGCGTAGGCGTGCGGGGAACGGACACCATATATTTT
-	TRBV30	-	TRBJ1-2	CAWRERGSPFYGYTF	TGTGCCTGGAGAGAAAGGGGGTCACCCTTCTATGGCTACACCTTC
-	TRBV7-7	-	TRBJ2-2	CASSLDEGVTGELFF	TGTGCTAGCAGCTTGGACGAGGGAGTCACCGGGGAGCTGTTTTTT
-	TRBV19	TRBD1	TRBJ2-1	CASSNDRDSYNEQFF	TGTGCCAGTAGTAACGACAGGGACTCCTACAATGAGCAGTTCTTC
-	TRBV6-2/TRBV6-3	-	TRBJ2-7	CASSVSGRSTQDRYEQYF	TGTGCCAGCAGTGTGAGCGGCCGGTCAACCCAGGACCGGTACGAGCAGTACTTC
-	TRBV24-1	TRBD2	TRBJ2-3	CATSDGLAGGGSTDTQYF	TGTGCCACCAGTGACGGACTAGCGGGGGGCGGGAGCACAGATACGCAGTATTTT
-	TRBV14	-	TRBJ2-2	CASSQALNTGELFF	TGTGCCAGCAGCCAAGCGTTAAACACCGGGGAGCTGTTTTTT
once	TRBV27	TRBD1	TRBJ1-6	CASSLGGTGNSPLHF	TGTGCCAGCAGTTTAGGCGGGACAGGGAATTCACCCCTCCACTTT
-	TRBV7-9	-	TRBJ1-5	CASSHVTPPGTLQPQHF	TGTGCCAGCAGCCATGTCACACCTCCCGGGACACTTCAGCCCCAGCATTTT
-	TRBV20-1	-	TRBJ1-1	CSASGGSEAFF	TGCAGTGCTAGCGGGGGGTCTGAAGCTTTCTTT
-	TRBV2	-	TRBJ2-6	CAIRQSSGANVLTF	TGTGCCATCAGACAGAGCTCTGGGGCCAACGTCCTGACTTTC
-	TRBV28	-	TRBJ2-2	CASTQGTPNTGELFF	TGTGCCAGCACCCAAGGGACACCGAACACCGGGGAGCTGTTTTTT
-	TRBV3-1/TRBV3-2	TRBD1	TRBJ1-5	CASSQGGQGGQPQHF	TGTGCCAGCAGCCAAGGGGGACAGGGTGGGCAGCCCCAGCATTTT
-	TRBV19	-	TRBJ1-6	CASSINRAANSPLHF	TGTGCCAGTAGTATAAACAGGGCGGCTAATTCACCCCTCCACTTT
once	TRBV5-1	-	TRBJ2-3	CASSLVTGEDTQYF	TGCGCCAGCAGCCTGGTGACCGGGGAAGATACGCAGTATTTT
-	TRBV27	-	TRBJ2-1	CASSLTGLYYNEQFF	TGTGCCAGCAGTTTAACCGGACTCTACTACAATGAGCAGTTCTTC
-	TRBV27	-	TRBJ2-7	CASSRREEGSYEQYF	TGTGCCAGCAGCCGTAGGGAGGAGGGCTCCTACGAGCAGTACTTC
-	TRBV7-8	-	TRBJ1-1	CASSSNPTAMNTEAFF	TGTGCCAGCAGCTCCAACCCAACAGCCATGAACACTGAAGCTTTCTTT
-	TRBV29-1	TRBD1	TRBJ2-3	CSVGGTGGDTQYF	TGCAGCGTTGGTGGGACAGGAGGAGATACGCAGTATTTT
-	TRBV5-1	TRBD1	TRBJ1-5	CASSLDGTGSQPQHF	TGCGCCAGCAGCTTGGATGGGACAGGGAGCCAGCCCCAGCATTTT
-	TRBV24-1	-	TRBJ1-1	CATRNTAGEAFF	TGTGCCACCAGGAACACAGCGGGTGAAGCTTTCTTT
once	TRBV5-1	TRBD1	TRBJ1-4	CASSKGQGIEKLFF	TGCGCCAGCAGTAAGGGACAGGGAATTGAAAAACTGTTTTTT
-	TRBV5-3	-	TRBJ2-3	CARSLSPSWGVLEDTQYF	TGTGCCAGAAGCCTGTCCCCTTCCTGGGGAGTTTTGGAAGATACGCAGTATTTT
few	TRBV11-2	TRBD1	TRBJ2-6	CASNPITGGLSGANVLTF	TGTGCCAGCAACCCGATTACAGGGGGCCTCTCTGGGGCCAACGTCCTGACTTTC
-	TRBV29-1	-	TRBJ1-1	CSVDTWGHVNTEAFF	TGCAGCGTTGATACCTGGGGGCATGTGAACACTGAAGCTTTCTTT
-	TRBV9	-	TRBJ2-7	CASSSHSYEQYF	TGTGCCAGCAGCTCCCACTCCTACGAGCAGTACTTC
-	TRBV19	TRBD2	TRBJ2-2	CASTRPGLAGMNTGELFF	TGTGCCAGTACCCGACCGGGACTAGCGGGAATGAACACCGGGGAGCTGTTTTTT
-	TRBV5-1	-	TRBJ1-1	CASSDGTLGTEAFF	TGCGCCAGCAGCGACGGGACTCTTGGCACTGAAGCTTTCTTT
-	TRBV27	TRBD2	TRBJ2-7	CASSLEPSGSYEQYF	TGTGCCAGCAGTTTAGAGCCTAGCGGGAGCTACGAGCAGTACTTC
-	TRBV28	-	TRBJ2-7	CASSLRQPSYEQYF	TGTGCCAGCAGTTTACGACAGCCCAGCTACGAGCAGTACTTC
-	TRBV5-4	-	TRBJ1-3	CASSLGRTLSGNTIYF	TGTGCCAGCAGCTTGGGCAGGACACTATCTGGAAACACCATATATTTT
-	TRBV19	TRBD1	TRBJ1-5	CATKDRVVWQPQHF	TGTGCCACCAAAGACAGGGTAGTTTGGCAGCCCCAGCATTTT
-	TRBV28	TRBD1	TRBJ2-1	CASRPIRETGKTEQFF	TGTGCCAGCAGGCCTATCCGCGAGACAGGGAAGACGGAGCAGTTCTTC
-	TRBV7-8	-	TRBJ1-4	CASSSQGGGAEKLFF	TGTGCCAGCAGCTCTCAAGGGGGTGGAGCCGAAAAACTGTTTTTT
-	TRBV19	-	TRBJ1-1	CASSITGNTEAFF	TGTGCCAGTAGTATAACCGGGAACACTGAAGCTTTCTTT
-	TRBV12-5	-	TRBJ1-1	CASGLVIGQNTEAFF	TGTGCTAGTGGTTTGGTAATTGGGCAGAACACTGAAGCTTTCTTT
-	TRBV6-2/TRBV6-3	TRBD1	TRBJ2-7	CASSLGGTGPYEQYF	TGTGCCAGCAGCCTTGGTGGGACAGGGCCCTACGAGCAGTACTTC
-	TRBV7-2	-	TRBJ1-6	CASSSTGGKVNSPLHF	TGTGCCAGCAGCTCGACCGGGGGGAAGGTCAATTCACCCCTCCACTTT
once	TRBV20-1	TRBD2	TRBJ2-1	CSASLSTSVYNEQFF	TGCAGTGCTAGTCTCAGTACTAGCGTCTACAATGAGCAGTTCTTC
-	TRBV6-5	TRBD1	TRBJ1-2	CASSYSGQGFYGYTF	TGTGCCAGCAGTTACTCGGGACAGGGCTTTTATGGCTACACCTTC
-	TRBV4-1	TRBD1	TRBJ2-1	CASSTRQGGNSYNEQFF	TGCGCCAGCAGCACTCGACAGGGGGGGAACTCTTACAATGAGCAGTTCTTC
once	TRBV30	-	TRBJ2-2	CAWSGGTGELFF	TGTGCCTGGAGTGGGGGGACAGGGGAGCTGTTTTTT
-	TRBV4-1	TRBD2	TRBJ2-3	CASSTGTNTDTQYF	TGCGCCAGCAGCACCGGGACTAACACAGATACGCAGTATTTT
-	TRBV2	TRBD1	TRBJ1-2	CASSGDRGPEGYTF	TGTGCCAGCAGTGGCGACAGGGGGCCGGAGGGCTACACCTTC
-	TRBV10-1	-	TRBJ1-5	CAIYQETRLEGPQPQHF	TGCGCCATCTACCAGGAGACTAGGTTGGAGGGGCCTCAGCCCCAGCATTTT
-	TRBV27	TRBD1	TRBJ1-2	CASSPRDRGGYGYTF	TGTGCCAGCAGTCCCCGGGACAGGGGTGGATATGGCTACACCTTC
-	TRBV5-4	TRBD2	TRBJ2-5	CASSPRGVGETQYF	TGTGCCAGCAGCCCGCGGGGGGTGGGAGAGACCCAGTACTTC
few	TRBV19	TRBD1	TRBJ1-2	CASSIWTGNYGYTF	TGTGCCAGTAGTATCTGGACAGGGAACTATGGCTACACCTTC
-	TRBV29-1	TRBD2	TRBJ2-7	CSVELAGGYEQYF	TGCAGCGTTGAACTAGCGGGAGGGTACGAGCAGTACTTC
-	TRBV12-3/TRBV12-4	-	TRBJ1-4	CASSQDNEKLFF	TGTGCCAGCAGTCAGGATAATGAAAAACTGTTTTTT
-	TRBV7-3	-	TRBJ1-4	CASSLKGGEKLFF	TGTGCCAGCAGCTTAAAAGGGGGTGAAAAACTGTTTTTT
-	TRBV29-1	-	TRBJ1-2	CSVEVGGYGYTF	TGCAGCGTTGAAGTGGGGGGCTATGGCTACACCTTC
-	TRBV5-1	-	TRBJ2-1	CASSSTLGLGYNEQFF	TGCGCCAGCAGCTCCACACTAGGTTTGGGATACAATGAGCAGTTCTTC
once	TRBV14	TRBD1	TRBJ1-3	CASSLYSGQGIGYSGNTIYF	TGTGCCAGCAGCCTTTACTCTGGACAGGGAATTGGCTACTCTGGAAACACCATATATTTT
-	TRBV6-6	-	TRBJ1-6	CASSYDRRDSPLHF	TGTGCCAGCAGTTACGATAGGAGGGATTCACCCCTCCACTTT
-	TRBV19	TRBD1	TRBJ1-6	CASSRGTGMASPLHF	TGTGCCAGTAGTAGAGGGACAGGGATGGCTTCACCCCTCCACTTT
-	TRBV21-1	-	TRBJ1-3	CASTHFQGAPGNTIYF	TGTGCCAGCACCCACTTCCAGGGGGCTCCTGGAAACACCATATATTTT